This TCR beta chain was sequenced for a study of shared clonotypes between healthy human individuals. Study-level information: Three plates each covered CD4 naive and memory; CD8 naive two, CD8 memory one.

TCRdb's table, derived via immunoSEQ multiplex PCR, lists solely in-frame clones and lacks some. The data show 170,000 or so clones, roughly 70% seen once. V lost 2 bases, J lost 8 bases, and 10 bases stayed unmatched. This CDR3 region has 15 residues. Germline-derived CDR1 and CDR2 are ENHRY and SYGVKD. The sample comprised memory CD4+ T cells sorted from blood. The subset: CD45RA-negative fraction. The clonotype was recovered from a man aged 25-40 years in good health. V usage is TRBV10-3 and J usage is TRBJ2-7; 9 bases are a match to TRBD1. CDR3 sequence: CAISEAMDRGHQQYF. CDR3 DNA: TGTGCCATCAGTGAGGCGATGGACAGGGGTCACCAGCAGTACTTC.